The 18 T cell receptor beta chains reported below all come from one sample, sequenced in a study of OX40 agonist ivuxolimab in advanced cancers. Assay used: immunoSEQ multiplex PCR; TCRdb lists only in-frame clones, some missing. The table lists about 21,000 clones, about 83% of them singletons. The sample in question was CD4+ or CD8+ T cells sorted from blood, obtained in a trial of the OX40 agonist ivuxolimab. The source is an adult with an advanced solid tumor such as melanoma, head and neck, liver or kidney cancer.

CDR3 loop: CASIKSFGGNEQYF. CDR3 coding DNA: TGTGCCAGCATCAAATCGTTCGGGGGGAACGAGCAGTACTTC. The chain uses TRBV11-2 and TRBJ2-7, with 7 bases fitting TRBD2. Germline loops: CDR1 SGHAT, CDR2 FQNNGV. The CDR3 has 14 residues. The V gene end was trimmed by 7 bases and the J gene end by 5 bases; junction bases not matched to a gene: 11.

This chain joins TRBV2 and TRBJ2-7; 9 positions agree with TRBD2. The CDR3 has 17 amino acids. Germline lookup yields CDR1 SNHLY and CDR2 FYNNEI. Losses at the gene ends were 3 bases for V and 5 bases for J; bases not matched to a gene: 14. CDR3 loop: CASSDPDSGGITNEQYF. Written as DNA, the CDR3 is TGTGCCAGCAGTGACCCCGATAGCGGGGGAATTACCAACGAGCAGTACTTC. The whole variable domain, filled in from reference TRBV2 and TRBJ2-7, reads EPEVTQTPSHQVTQMGQEVILRCVPISNHLYFYWYRQILGQKVEFLVSFYNNEISEKSEIFDDQFSVERPDGSNFTLKIRSTKLEDSAMYFCASSDPDSGGITNEQYFGPGTRLTVT.

The count of this clone is one. The chain is built from TRBV10-1 and TRBJ2-3; 13 nucleotides line up with TRBD2. Germline loops: CDR1 WNHNN, CDR2 SYGVQD (reference sequence). This CDR3 contains 15 residues. Germline trimming cut 8 bases from V and 5 bases from J; bases unmatched to any gene: 7. For the CDR3, the DNA is TGCGCCAGCTCACTAGCGGGGGGGCCAGGAGATACGCAGTATTTT. It is translated as CASSLAGGPGDTQYF.

This clone was picked up one time. The rearrangement uses TRBV6-5 and TRBJ2-5; 7 nucleotides align to TRBD1. There are 13 residues in the CDR3. The germline V gene encodes CDR1 MNHEY and CDR2 SVGAGI. With V trimmed by 7 bases and J by 2 bases, 4 bases remained unmatched. The DNA for the CDR3 is TGTGCCAGCATAGGGGACAGACAAGAGACCCAGTACTTC. It specifies CASIGDRQETQYF.

The table lists this clone with a count of one. The chain couples TRBV27 to TRBJ2-7, with a weak D call TRBD1 (6 bases). Per germline, CDR1 MNHEY and CDR2 SMNVEV (reference sequence). Trimming removed 2 bases at V and 3 bases at J, with 8 bases between. CDR3 length equals 13 residues. The CDR3 protein is CASSLEQGYEQYF. The CDR3 coding sequence is TGTGCCAGCAGTTTAGAACAGGGCTACGAGCAGTACTTC.

The chain has TRBV5-4 and TRBJ1-2; 10 bases align to TRBD1. CDR3 length: 17 amino acids. Trimming at V came to 3 bases and at J to 4 bases, leaving 12 bases not matched to a gene. CDR1 and CDR2 from the germline V gene are SGHNT and YYREEE (reference sequence). The CDR3 nucleotides read TGTGCCAGCAGCTCCGGGTCTGAATGGACAGGGGGCTATGGCTACACCTTC. Encoded protein: CASSSGSEWTGGYGYTF.

The CDR3: CASSLEGSYGYTF. The CDR3 region has the DNA TGTGCCAGCAGTTTGGAGGGTTCCTATGGCTACACCTTC. The V and J genes are TRBV6-5 and TRBJ1-2; D is unresolved. Germline CDR1 reads MNHEY; CDR2 reads SVGAGI. This CDR3 spans 13 amino acids. V was trimmed by 4 bases and J by 4 bases, leaving 10 bases between them.

This clone counts as medium-sized. This chain joins TRBV7-2 and TRBJ2-3, with D perhaps assigned TRBD1 or TRBD2 (6 bases each). From germline, CDR1 is SGHTA and CDR2 FQGNSA. The CDR3 contains 14 residues. Trimming pared 1 base from V and 5 bases from J, leaving 10 bases between. CDR3 coding DNA: TGTGCCAGCAGCTTAGGGGGGGCGGTAGATACGCAGTATTTT. Protein product: CASSLGGAVDTQYF.

In nucleotides, the CDR3 is TGTGCCAGCAGCGGGGGGATCGGAAACACCATATATTTT. It yields the protein CASSGGIGNTIYF. This sequence joins TRBV9 and TRBJ1-3, with a possible D match to TRBD1 (5 bases). Trimming pared 3 bases from V and 4 bases from J, leaving 8 bases between. Germline V gene data show CDR1 as SGDLS and CDR2 as YYNGEE. The CDR3 is made up of 13 amino acids.

DNA for the CDR3: TGTGCCAGCAGCCTCGACGGCCCGACAGGGGGGATTAATGAAAAACTGTTTTTT. Amino acid sequence: CASSLDGPTGGINEKLFF. J is TRBJ1-4 and V is TRBV5-4, with TRBD1 matching 9 bases. Germline CDR1 is SGHNT and CDR2 is YYREEE (reference sequence). The CDR3 is made up of 18 amino acids. J gave up 4 bases and V 4 bases, and 14 bases lay outside the gene matches.

The V and J genes are TRBV19 and TRBJ1-3, with D hard to call. CDR1 is LNHDA and CDR2 is SQIVND in the germline V gene (reference sequence). The CDR3 has 14 residues. Deletions cut 6 bases from V and 0 bases from J, with 9 bases between. CDR3 sequence reads: CASRNLDSGNTIYF. CDR3 in DNA: TGTGCCAGTAGGAACTTAGACTCTGGAAACACCATATATTTT.

The J gene is TRBJ1-2, the V gene TRBV5-7; D possibly corresponds to TRBD1 (5 bases). TRBV5-7 is filed as an ORF, its function uncertain. V dropped 3 bases and J dropped 4 bases, with 19 bases sitting between them. The CDR3 is 16 amino acids. As DNA, the CDR3 is TGTGCCAGCAGCTCGAATCTCAGGGTCAGCGGCTATGGCTACACCTTC. Protein product: CASSSNLRVSGYGYTF.

The chain links TRBV5-1 to TRBJ1-1; weak D call: TRBD1 (6 bases). Per the germline V gene, CDR1 is SGHRS and CDR2 is YFSETQ. The CDR3 loop spans 14 amino acids. V gave up 0 bases and J gave up 1 base, with 7 bases separating them. The CDR3 spells CASSLVGGNTEAFF. In DNA, the CDR3 is TGCGCCAGCAGCTTGGTAGGGGGGAACACTGAAGCTTTCTTT.

This chain connects TRBV27 to TRBJ2-5, with D possibly TRBD2 on 6 matching bases. Germline CDR1 reads MNHEY; CDR2 reads SMNVEV (reference sequence). V gave up 4 bases and J gave up 3 bases, with 18 bases separating them. The length of the CDR3 is 16 residues. In DNA, the CDR3 is TGTGCCAGCAGTTCAGGGACTGCCTTCCCAAAAGAGACCCAGTACTTC. Its translation: CASSSGTAFPKETQYF.

J is TRBJ1-6 and V is TRBV7-8; D is unresolved. V dropped 1 base and J dropped 5 bases, with 6 bases sitting between them. This CDR3 spans 14 amino acids. Germline values: CDR1 SGHVS, CDR2 FQNEAQ. CDR3 bases: TGTGCCAGCAGCTTAGACCCGGATAATTCACCCCTCCACTTT. It translates to CASSLDPDNSPLHF.

The rearrangement uses TRBV28 and TRBJ2-1, with 10 positions matching TRBD2. CDR1 MDHEN and CDR2 SYDVKM come from the germline V gene. Trimming cost V 11 bases and J 4 bases; bases outside gene matches: 8. The CDR3 is 14 residues long. The CDR3: CALFPAGGYNEQFF. The CDR3 nucleotides read TGTGCCCTCTTCCCAGCGGGGGGGTACAATGAGCAGTTCTTC.

The CDR3 region is CASSLLPTGVNEQFF. The DNA of the CDR3 is TGTGCCAGCAGTCTACTCCCCACAGGCGTAAATGAGCAGTTCTTC. The V and J genes are TRBV27 and TRBJ2-1; the D gene is possibly TRBD1 (5 bases). V was clipped by 5 bases and J by 7 bases, with 18 bases between them. The CDR3 sequence is 15 residues long. CDR1 is MNHEY, CDR2 SMNVEV, per germline (reference sequence).

This clone was observed a few times. One end of the junction is discordant with germline, which a read error may explain. The chain uses TRBV27 and TRBJ2-3; 8 bases match TRBD1. The CDR3 extends over 13 amino acids. Germline lookup yields CDR1 MNHEY and CDR2 SMNVEV (reference sequence). CDR3 protein: CASSPNALGQAIF. As DNA, the CDR3 is TGTGCCAGCAGTCCAAACGCCCTGGGACAGGCGATTTTT.